This T cell receptor beta chain was observed in a study of prognosis after radiotherapy for stage I lung cancer. Whole-study findings and limits: The study found that unique TCR clone counts fell after stereotactic body radiation therapy, median around 9,500 versus 6,500. Tumor-specific status of the expanded TCR clones was not determined in the analysis.

Without prior chemotherapy, radiotherapy or other malignancies, every patient was node-negative by CT and PET/CT. In germline, CDR1 is LGHNA, CDR2 YSLEER. Trimming pared 0 bases from V and 9 bases from J, leaving 15 bases between. This CDR3 is built from 15 residues. On this clonotype: Its antigen is not identified. A much larger clone sits a single nucleotide away, making a read error possible.

Template was genomic DNA; TCR beta CDR3 amplified in two multiplex PCR rounds. Round one of PCR was performed, and it used primers specific to each TRBV and TRBJ gene. A single record per CDR3 protein comes from TCRdb applying MiXCR to the multiplex PCR reads. The table shows tens of thousands of distinct CDR3 sequences, with around 27% occurring only once. The origin of this receptor is a donor aged 50 or older with non-small cell lung cancer. Specimen: PBMCs, collected before or after stereotactic body radiation therapy (not recorded which). The V and J genes are TRBV4-3 and TRBJ1-5; D remains ambiguous. CDR3 coding DNA: TGCGCCAGCAGCCAAGATTGTAATATTATTGGGCCCCAGCATTTT. This encodes CASSQDCNIIGPQHF.